These 26 T cell receptor beta chains were sequenced from one sample in a study of blood T cells in healthy people across ages. Primers used in a second PCR of about 6 to 11 cycles were a sample-barcoded 5' primer and a J-beta primer mix. TCRdb called the 5' RACE reads again in MiXCR, with one record for every CDR3 protein. The sample holds 700,000 to 950,000 distinct CDR3 sequences, about 62% seen once. Sequenced: blood. The receptors stem from a man younger than 45 in good health.

The V gene is TRBV3-1, the J gene TRBJ2-3; 11 positions agree with TRBD2. J lost 7 bases, V lost 4 bases, and 16 bases had no gene match. CDR1 and CDR2 (germline): LGHDT, YNNKEL (reference sequence). This CDR3 has 18 amino acids. CDR3 sequence: CASSPSTLAGGSRYTQYF. The CDR3 nucleotides read TGTGCCAGCAGCCCTTCAACTCTAGCGGGGGGCTCTAGGTATACGCAGTATTTT.

The DNA of the CDR3 is TGTGCCAGCAAAGCGGGAGTCAATGAGCAGTTCTTC. Amino acids: CASKAGVNEQFF. The rearrangement uses TRBV12-3 or TRBV12-4 and TRBJ2-1; 8 positions agree with TRBD2. Losses at the gene ends were 7 bases for V and 6 bases for J; bases not matched to a gene: 2. This CDR3 has 12 amino acids.

The chain links TRBV2 to TRBJ1-2; D unclear. The germline CDR1 and CDR2 sequences are SNHLY and FYNNEI. Trimming left V 6 bases short and J 8 bases short, with 19 bases between. There are 14 residues in the CDR3. Here the CDR3 reads CASSAITDLGGYTF. CDR3 in DNA: TGTGCCAGCAGCGCAATTACAGACTTGGGAGGCTACACCTTC.

The genes are TRBV29-1 and TRBJ2-5; D not resolved. The V and J ends lost 0 bases and 11 bases respectively, with 22 bases between them. CDR3 length equals 15 residues. Germline values: CDR1 SQVTM, CDR2 ANQGSEA. Here the CDR3 DNA reads TGCAGCGTTGAAGATGAGGCGCGTACCTACAATGAGCAGTACTTC. It is translated as CSVEDEARTYNEQYF.

The chain is built from TRBV20-1 and TRBJ2-3; D may be TRBD1 or TRBD2 (7 bases each). Germline V gene lookup returns CDR1 DFQATT and CDR2 SNEGSKA (reference sequence). V lost 5 bases, J lost 2 bases, and 17 bases lay in between. The CDR3 has 15 residues. The CDR3 sequence: CSASPSGGATDTQYF. For the CDR3, the DNA is TGCAGTGCTTCCCCCTCAGGGGGGGCCACAGATACGCAGTATTTT.

CDR3: CASSLPRQGHSYEQYF. CDR3 DNA: TGTGCCAGCAGCCTCCCCCGACAGGGACACTCCTACGAGCAGTACTTC. The chain combines TRBV7-9 with TRBJ2-7, with 7 bases fitting TRBD1. This CDR3 spans 16 amino acids. Germline trimming cut 5 bases from V and 0 bases from J; bases unmatched to any gene: 10. CDR1 SEHNR and CDR2 FQNEAQ come from the germline V gene (reference sequence).

The J gene is TRBJ1-1, the V gene TRBV10-3; the match to TRBD1 covers 9 bases. Germline assignment: CDR1 ENHRY and CDR2 SYGVKD. J was trimmed by 3 bases and V by 6 bases; bases with no gene match: 2. The CDR3 length is 13 residues. DNA for the CDR3: TGTGCCATCAGGGACAGGGGAGACACTGAAGCTTTCTTT. The encoded protein is CAIRDRGDTEAFF.

The gene calls are TRBV6-6 and TRBJ2-5; D possibly corresponds to TRBD2 (6 bases). Per the germline V gene, CDR1 is MNHNY and CDR2 is SVGAGI (reference sequence). This CDR3 region has 11 residues. V lost 11 bases to trimming and J lost 5 bases, with 12 bases between them. The CDR3 coding sequence is TGTGCCTCACTAGCTTACGAGACCCAGTACTTC. It specifies CASLAYETQYF.

J is TRBJ2-4 and V is TRBV5-5; the match to TRBD2 covers 11 bases. The end of the DNA fits TRBJ2-7 better, so the J call may be wrong. Germline CDR1 reads SGHKS; CDR2 reads YYEKEE (reference sequence). This CDR3 comprises 17 residues. The CDR3 DNA reads as TGTGCCAGCAGCTTGAAGGCATCGGGACTAGCGGTCTACGAGCAGTACTTC. This gives the protein CASSLKASGLAVYEQYF.

The chain links TRBV5-1 to TRBJ1-2; D call uncertain. The CDR3 sequence is 16 residues long. Trimming removed 0 bases from V and 2 bases from J, with 14 bases in between. Germline CDR1 and CDR2: SGHRS and YFSETQ. The CDR3 region is CASSLDLAPMNYGYTF. CDR3 nucleotide sequence: TGCGCCAGCAGCTTGGACTTAGCGCCCATGAACTATGGCTACACCTTC.

This clonotype came up a few times. This chain connects TRBV5-6 to TRBJ2-1; 7 bases are a match to TRBD2. Unmatched junction bases numbered 8, after V lost 4 bases and J lost 4 bases. CDR1 and CDR2 from the germline V gene are SGHDT and YYEEEE. The CDR3 length is 15 residues. CDR3 in DNA: TGTGCCAGCAGCGAAGGGGCGGGAGCTTACAATGAGCAGTTCTTC. It specifies CASSEGAGAYNEQFF.

V and J are TRBV19 and TRBJ1-2; 10 positions agree with TRBD1. The CDR3 is made up of 12 amino acids. Germline CDR1 LNHDA, CDR2 SQIVND (reference sequence). Germline trimming cut 9 bases from V and 6 bases from J; bases unmatched to any gene: 4. The CDR3 protein is CASRQGADGYTF. As DNA, the CDR3 is TGTGCCAGCCGACAGGGGGCGGATGGCTACACCTTC.

V gene TRBV14 combines with J gene TRBJ2-5; D unresolved. In germline, CDR1 is SGHDN, CDR2 FVKESK. The CDR3 is 13 residues long. The germline V and J ends were trimmed by 4 bases and 5 bases, with 11 bases remaining between them. The CDR3 sequence is CASSRLQWETQYF. Written as DNA, the CDR3 is TGTGCCAGCAGCCGATTACAGTGGGAGACCCAGTACTTC.

The V and J genes are TRBV7-9 and TRBJ2-4, with 10 nucleotides matching TRBD1. The CDR3 length is 14 residues. The germline V gene has CDR1 SEHNR and CDR2 FQNEAQ (reference sequence). Trimming took 3 bases from V and 6 from J; bases not matched to a gene: 2. CDR3 sequence reads: CASSLTGGGNIQYF. The CDR3 nucleotides read TGTGCCAGCAGCTTGACAGGGGGCGGAAACATTCAGTACTTC.

This clonotype was detected a few times. The chain is built from TRBV4-2 and TRBJ2-4; weak D call: TRBD1 (7 bases). Germline V gene data show CDR1 as LGHNA and CDR2 as YNFKEQ. The V end lost 3 bases, the J end lost 3 bases, and 12 bases lay between the germline ends. CDR3 size: 15 residues. For the CDR3, the DNA is TGTGCCAGCAGCCAGGGCGGGGACAGCAAAAACATTCAGTACTTC. Translated: CASSQGGDSKNIQYF.

This clonotype was counted between two and nine times. DNA for the CDR3: TGTGCCATCGGGTCGTATCGCGAGCAGTACTTC. Protein sequence: CAIGSYREQYF. The chain employs TRBV10-3 and TRBJ2-4; D is unclear. With the DNA end fitting TRBJ2-7 better, the J assignment may be wrong. The germline V gene has CDR1 ENHRY and CDR2 SYGVKD. The CDR3 is 11 amino acids.

The chain has TRBV6-2 or TRBV6-3 and TRBJ2-3; D unclear. From germline, CDR1 is MNHEY and CDR2 SVGEGT. V was trimmed by 5 bases and J by 2 bases, leaving 11 bases between them. The CDR3 is 14 amino acids. The CDR3 sequence is CASSDQLNTDTQYF. The DNA of the CDR3 is TGTGCCAGCAGTGACCAACTTAACACAGATACGCAGTATTTT.

The chain combines TRBV6-2 or TRBV6-3 with TRBJ1-1, with 8 bases lining up with TRBD1. The junction had 10 bases not matched to a gene; V was cut back by 6 bases and J by 4 bases. In germline, CDR1 is MNHEY, CDR2 SVGEGT. The length of the CDR3 is 15 residues. For the CDR3, the DNA is TGTGCCAGCAGCCCACTTGGGACAGGAATCACTGAAGCTTTCTTT. Translation: CASSPLGTGITEAFF.

The rearrangement links TRBV6-1 to TRBJ2-7; D is unclear. From germline, CDR1 is MNHNS and CDR2 SASEGT. CDR3 length: 16 residues. V lost 0 bases to trimming and J lost 4 bases, with 16 bases between them. The CDR3 is CASSEAENFAEYEQYF. For the CDR3, the DNA is TGTGCCAGCAGTGAAGCTGAGAACTTTGCAGAGTACGAGCAGTACTTC.

This clonotype was observed a handful of times. The chain uses TRBV7-2 and TRBJ2-1; weak D call: TRBD2 (5 bases). Per germline, CDR1 SGHTA and CDR2 FQGNSA. The CDR3 totals 12 residues. V lost 3 bases and J 10 bases, leaving 10 bases between the germline ends. The chain's CDR3 is CASSFNPGEQFF. CDR3 nucleotides: TGTGCCAGCAGCTTCAATCCGGGGGAGCAGTTCTTC.

This clonotype has a count of ten or more. At one boundary the junction diverges from the germline segment, which might be a read error. This chain connects TRBV12-3 or TRBV12-4 to TRBJ1-1, with no clear D. The CDR3 is made up of 15 amino acids. CDR3 bases: TGTGCCAGCAGCCCTATCGGCGTAGTGAAAACTGAAGCTTTCTTT. This sequence encodes CASSPIGVVKTEAFF.

This clonotype was seen a handful of times. The chain couples TRBV12-3 or TRBV12-4 to TRBJ2-7; D is uncertain. This CDR3 region has 12 residues. V lost 5 bases, J lost 3 bases, and 8 bases lay in between. The CDR3 DNA reads as TGTGCCAGCAGTCCTTCCTACTACGAGCAGTACTTC. It is translated as CASSPSYYEQYF.

The chain is built from TRBV12-3 or TRBV12-4 and TRBJ1-1; D gene unclear. The V and J ends lost 7 bases and 1 base respectively, with 10 bases between them. The CDR3 totals 13 residues. The CDR3 region is CASTLRPNTEAFF. As DNA, the CDR3 is TGTGCCAGCACCTTGAGGCCGAACACTGAAGCTTTCTTT.

The rearrangement joins TRBV28 to TRBJ2-5; 9 bases agree with TRBD2. The end of the DNA is better explained by TRBJ2-7, so the J call may be wrong. Germline CDR1 reads MDHEN; CDR2 reads SYDVKM. The CDR3 spans 15 residues. CDR3 in amino acids: CASRPPAGGTYEQYF. DNA for the CDR3: TGTGCCAGCAGACCGCCAGCGGGAGGAACGTACGAGCAGTACTTC.

The J gene is TRBJ2-4, the V gene TRBV12-3 or TRBV12-4, with D tentatively TRBD2 (5 bases). This CDR3 spans 13 amino acids. Trimming stripped 8 bases from V and 6 bases from J, with 14 bases between. CDR3 coding DNA: TGTGCCAGCTCCCGGGGTCTTGGAAACATTCAGTACTTC. Residues: CASSRGLGNIQYF.

The J gene is TRBJ2-1, the V gene TRBV6-2 or TRBV6-3, with D uncertain. Germline-derived CDR1 and CDR2 are MNHEY and SVGEGT. CDR3 size: 12 residues. Trimming stripped 4 bases from V and 6 bases from J, with 7 bases between. Here the CDR3 reads CASSSTPNEQFF. In DNA form, the CDR3 reads TGTGCCAGCAGTTCGACCCCCAATGAGCAGTTCTTC.